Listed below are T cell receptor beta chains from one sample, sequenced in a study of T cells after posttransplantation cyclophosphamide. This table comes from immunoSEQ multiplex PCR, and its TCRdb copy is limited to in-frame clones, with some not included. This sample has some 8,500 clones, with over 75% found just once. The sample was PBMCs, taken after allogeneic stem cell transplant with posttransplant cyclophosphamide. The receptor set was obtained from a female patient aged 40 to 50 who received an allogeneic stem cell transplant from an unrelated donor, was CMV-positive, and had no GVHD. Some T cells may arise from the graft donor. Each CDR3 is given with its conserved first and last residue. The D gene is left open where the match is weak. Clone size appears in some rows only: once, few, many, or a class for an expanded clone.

CDR3: CASSFGSAYEQYF; DNA: TGTGCCAGCAGTTTTGGTTCGGCCTACGAGCAGTACTTC; D: NA; size: NA; J: TRBJ2-7; V: TRBV27
CDR3: CASTEPGTDNSPLHF; DNA: TGTGCCAGCACCGAACCGGGGACAGATAATTCACCCCTCCACTTT; D: TRBD1; size: NA; J: TRBJ1-6; V: TRBV7-9
CDR3: CASSWPVASSVPDTQYF; DNA: TGTGCCAGCAGCTGGCCGGTGGCTAGCTCTGTCCCAGATACGCAGTATTTT; D: NA; size: NA; J: TRBJ2-3; V: TRBV7-9
CDR3: CASSQILLDSPLHF; DNA: TGCGCCAGCAGCCAAATTCTACTCGATTCACCCCTCCACTTT; D: NA; size: NA; J: TRBJ1-6; V: TRBV4-1
CDR3: CASSLGLGGGAGYTF; DNA: TGTGCCAGCAGCTTAGGTCTGGGAGGCGGTGCTGGCTACACCTTC; D: NA; size: few; J: TRBJ1-2; V: TRBV7-8
CDR3: CASSNTRTEWNTGELFF; DNA: TGTGCCAGCAGCAATACTCGGACAGAGTGGAACACCGGGGAGCTGTTTTTT; D: NA; size: NA; J: TRBJ2-2; V: TRBV6-4
CDR3: CASSATLRGATEAFF; DNA: TGTGCCAGCAGCGCCACACTCCGGGGGGCCACTGAAGCTTTCTTT; D: NA; size: NA; J: TRBJ1-1; V: TRBV7-2
CDR3: CASSSGWDSSYNEQFF; DNA: TGTGCCAGCAGCTCAGGATGGGACTCGTCGTACAATGAGCAGTTCTTC; D: NA; size: NA; J: TRBJ2-1; V: TRBV5-4
CDR3: CAWSPPGRGDTDTQYF; DNA: TGTGCCTGGAGTCCTCCCGGGCGGGGGGACACAGATACGCAGTATTTT; D: TRBD2; size: NA; J: TRBJ2-3; V: TRBV30
CDR3: CASSLGGASYEQYF; DNA: TGTGCCAGCAGCTTAGGGGGTGCCTCCTACGAGCAGTACTTC; D: NA; size: NA; J: TRBJ2-7; V: TRBV5-4
CDR3: CASSPYGGRAEQYF; DNA: TGTGCCAGCAGCCCCTACGGGGGTCGGGCCGAGCAGTACTTC; D: NA; size: NA; J: TRBJ2-7; V: TRBV9
CDR3: CASSSRWYFNSPLHF; DNA: TGTGCCAGCAGTTCCAGGTGGTACTTTAATTCACCCCTCCACTTT; D: NA; size: NA; J: TRBJ1-6; V: TRBV5-5
CDR3: CASRKDRENTEAFF; DNA: TGTGCCAGCAGAAAAGACAGGGAGAACACTGAAGCTTTCTTT; D: TRBD1; size: once; J: TRBJ1-1; V: TRBV27
CDR3: CSVQGGEETQYF; DNA: TGCAGCGTACAGGGTGGGGAGGAGACCCAGTACTTC; D: NA; size: NA; J: TRBJ2-5; V: TRBV29-1
CDR3: CASTLGGNTEAFF; DNA: TGCGCCAGCACCTTGGGAGGGAACACTGAAGCTTTCTTT; D: NA; size: NA; J: TRBJ1-1; V: TRBV4-1
CDR3: CASSLLGQGFGSTDTQYF; DNA: TGTGCCAGCAGTTTATTGGGACAGGGGTTTGGAAGCACAGATACGCAGTATTTT; D: TRBD1; size: NA; J: TRBJ2-3; V: TRBV28
CDR3: CASSLTGGNTEAFF; DNA: TGTGCCAGCAGCTTAACAGGGGGCAACACTGAAGCTTTCTTT; D: TRBD1; size: NA; J: TRBJ1-1; V: TRBV7-3
CDR3: CTEQPPGQGAIANTGELFF; DNA: TGCACCGAGCAGCCCCCGGGACAGGGGGCTATAGCGAACACCGGGGAGCTGTTTTTT; D: NA; size: NA; J: TRBJ2-2; V: TRBV1
CDR3: CASSLAETGELFF; DNA: TGTGCCAGCAGCCTCGCGGAGACCGGGGAGCTGTTTTTT; D: NA; size: NA; J: TRBJ2-2; V: TRBV7-2
CDR3: CASSLSYSYNEQFF; DNA: TGTGCCAGCAGTTTATCTTACAGTTACAATGAGCAGTTCTTC; D: NA; size: NA; J: TRBJ2-1; V: TRBV7-2
CDR3: CASSFKQNNSPLHF; DNA: TGTGCCAGCAGCTTCAAACAGAATAATTCACCCCTCCACTTT; D: NA; size: few; J: TRBJ1-6; V: TRBV5-6
CDR3: CASSRTGEGYGYTF; DNA: TGTGCCAGCAGCCGGACAGGGGAGGGCTATGGCTACACCTTC; D: TRBD1; size: NA; J: TRBJ1-2; V: TRBV6-5
CDR3: CASSFGTGLGYTF; DNA: TGTGCCAGCAGCTTCGGGACAGGGCTCGGCTACACCTTC; D: TRBD1; size: once; J: TRBJ1-2; V: TRBV5-6
CDR3: CASSLARASGQETQYF; DNA: TGTGCCAGCAGCTTAGCCAGGGCTAGCGGGCAAGAGACCCAGTACTTC; D: TRBD2; size: NA; J: TRBJ2-5; V: TRBV7-2
CDR3: CASSQDPYYGYTF; DNA: TGCGCCAGCAGCCAAGATCCTTACTATGGCTACACCTTC; D: NA; size: NA; J: TRBJ1-2; V: TRBV4-3
CDR3: CASSSDSFSQETQYF; DNA: TGTGCCAGCAGTTCGGACTCCTTCTCGCAAGAGACCCAGTACTTC; D: NA; size: NA; J: TRBJ2-5; V: TRBV6-6
CDR3: CASSPRLAGGRETQYF; DNA: TGTGCCAGCTCACCAAGACTAGCGGGGGGCCGTGAGACCCAGTACTTC; D: TRBD2; size: NA; J: TRBJ2-5; V: TRBV18
CDR3: CASSLGTSGYNEQFF; DNA: TGTGCCAGCAGCCTTGGGACTAGCGGCTACAATGAGCAGTTCTTC; D: TRBD2; size: once; J: TRBJ2-1; V: TRBV11-3
CDR3: CASSLNRGGEKLFF; DNA: TGTGCCAGCAGCTTGAACAGGGGGGGTGAAAAACTGTTTTTT; D: TRBD1; size: NA; J: TRBJ1-4; V: TRBV7-2
CDR3: CASSYRVAGGQEFF; DNA: TGTGCCAGCAGTTATAGGGTAGCGGGGGGGCAGGAGTTCTTC; D: TRBD2; size: NA; J: TRBJ2-1; V: TRBV6-5
CDR3: CASSQRQGYNEQFF; DNA: TGTGCCAGCAGTCAAAGGCAGGGATACAATGAGCAGTTCTTC; D: NA; size: NA; J: TRBJ2-1; V: TRBV28
CDR3: CASSGLDRVGDEQYF; DNA: TGCGCCAGCAGCGGGCTGGACAGGGTAGGGGACGAGCAGTACTTC; D: TRBD1; size: NA; J: TRBJ2-7; V: TRBV5-1
CDR3: CASSPRNTFGQVAYEQYF; DNA: TGTGCCAGCAGCCCACGGAATACTTTTGGACAGGTTGCCTACGAGCAGTACTTC; D: TRBD1; size: NA; J: TRBJ2-7; V: TRBV9
CDR3: CACTEGQGPMNTEAFF; DNA: TGTGCCTGTACCGAGGGACAGGGGCCCATGAACACTGAAGCTTTCTTT; D: TRBD1; size: few; J: TRBJ1-1; V: TRBV30
CDR3: CASSPGSGAGQETQYF; DNA: TGTGCCAGCTCACCAGGGAGCGGGGCCGGACAAGAGACCCAGTACTTC; D: TRBD2; size: NA; J: TRBJ2-5; V: TRBV18
CDR3: CASSYSVAGKNTEAFF; DNA: TGTGCCAGCAGTTACTCGGTGGCGGGGAAGAACACTGAAGCTTTCTTT; D: NA; size: NA; J: TRBJ1-1; V: TRBV6-6
CDR3: CASSGQGDNSPLHF; DNA: TGTGCCAGCAGCGGGCAGGGCGACAATTCCCCCCTCCACTTT; D: NA; size: NA; J: TRBJ1-6; V: TRBV9
CDR3: CASSSWTGLGARGRQFF; DNA: TGTGCCAGCAGCTCCTGGACAGGGTTGGGGGCTCGCGGAAGGCAGTTCTTC; D: TRBD1; size: few; J: TRBJ2-1; V: TRBV7-2
CDR3: CASSLDLSGPQHF; DNA: TGTGCCAGCAGCTTGGACCTTAGCGGGCCCCAGCATTTT; D: NA; size: once; J: TRBJ1-5; V: TRBV7-9
CDR3: CASGLVSGGYRAPYEQYF; DNA: TGTGCTAGTGGTTTGGTATCGGGAGGGTACAGGGCACCCTACGAGCAGTACTTC; D: TRBD2; size: NA; J: TRBJ2-7; V: TRBV12-5
CDR3: CASSARTGETVNTEAFF; DNA: TGTGCCAGCAGTGCCCGGACAGGGGAGACTGTGAACACTGAAGCTTTCTTT; D: TRBD1; size: NA; J: TRBJ1-1; V: TRBV2
CDR3: CASRMGLAEETQYF; DNA: TGCGCCAGCAGGATGGGGCTAGCGGAAGAGACCCAGTACTTC; D: TRBD2; size: once; J: TRBJ2-5; V: TRBV5-1
CDR3: CASSRDQGKYNSPLHF; DNA: TGCGCCAGCAGCCGAGACCAGGGAAAGTATAATTCACCCCTCCACTTT; D: NA; size: NA; J: TRBJ1-6; V: TRBV4-1
CDR3: CASSYSGQNTQYF; DNA: TGTGCCAGCAGTTACTCCGGACAAAATACGCAGTATTTT; D: NA; size: NA; J: TRBJ2-3; V: TRBV6-6
CDR3: CASSLALGTGGSPLHF; DNA: TGTGCCAGCAGCTTAGCTCTGGGGACGGGGGGATCACCCCTCCACTTT; D: NA; size: NA; J: TRBJ1-6; V: TRBV7-6
CDR3: CASSLAGTAPSSIYF; DNA: TGTGCCAGCAGCTTAGCAGGGACAGCACCCTCTTCCATATATTTT; D: TRBD1; size: few; J: TRBJ1-3; V: TRBV7-9
CDR3: CASSVPGQGVYEQYF; DNA: TGTGCCAGCAGTGTTCCGGGACAGGGCGTCTACGAGCAGTACTTC; D: TRBD1; size: NA; J: TRBJ2-7; V: TRBV28
CDR3: CASSEGGRVGTDTQYF; DNA: TGTGCCAGCAGTGAAGGTGGCAGGGTAGGAACAGATACGCAGTATTTT; D: NA; size: NA; J: TRBJ2-3; V: TRBV2
CDR3: CASSQDRNEKLFF; DNA: TGCGCCAGCAGCCAAGACAGGAATGAAAAACTGTTTTTT; D: NA; size: NA; J: TRBJ1-4; V: TRBV4-3
CDR3: CASSWGAEAFF; DNA: TGTGCCAGCAGCTGGGGCGCTGAAGCTTTCTTT; D: NA; size: NA; J: TRBJ1-1; V: TRBV11-2